The clone carrying this T cell receptor (beta chain) came up once. Profiling relied on immunoSEQ multiplex PCR, and the TCRdb table lists in-frame clones only, not all of them. The sample carries under 300,000 clones, about 88% recorded once. The sample comes from a study of blood T cell repertoires in COVID-19. Those enrolled, adults aged about 18 to 89 years, came from some 23 US areas. Categorization into cohorts depended on clinical history that participants reported. Germline assignment: CDR1 SNHLY and CDR2 FYNNEI. The CDR3 contains 14 residues. Trimming cost V 6 bases and J 0 bases, with 9 bases left between them.

The J gene is TRBJ1-3, the V gene TRBV2, with D possibly TRBD1 on 6 matching bases. This clonotype was sampled from a woman in her forties or fifties who had recovered from COVID-19. Source material: PBMCs or T cells enriched from blood (not recorded which). DNA for the CDR3: TGTGCCAGCAGGGGGGCCCTCTCTGGAAACACCATATATTTT. Encoded protein: CASRGALSGNTIYF.